A single sample gave rise to the 26 T cell receptor beta chains below, sequenced in a study of blood T cell repertoires in COVID-19. Produced via immunoSEQ multiplex PCR; TCRdb's table is partial and in-frame only. The sample holds over 50,000 clones, 80% to 85% seen once. Sequences were obtained from peripheral blood. The receptors were sampled from a man aged 55 to 70 with COVID-19, enrolled during active disease.

In this sample, this clone turned up once. This sequence joins TRBV9 and TRBJ2-1, with a weak D call TRBD2 (6 bases). Germline loops: CDR1 SGDLS, CDR2 YYNGEE. V lost 2 bases and J 2 bases, leaving 11 bases between the germline ends. The CDR3 contains 15 residues. DNA for the CDR3: TGTGCCAGCAGCGTCGGGAGCTCTGCCTACAATGAGCAGTTCTTC. Protein sequence: CASSVGSSAYNEQFF.

The chain has TRBV10-1 and TRBJ2-3; 7 bases line up with TRBD1. V was pared by 5 bases and J by 1 base, with 6 bases of the junction left unmatched. The V gene's germline CDR1 is WNHNN and CDR2 SYGVQD (reference sequence). The CDR3 is 15 residues long. CDR3 sequence: CASSTTGTGTDTQYF. The CDR3 nucleotides are TGCGCCAGCAGTACCACCGGGACAGGCACAGATACGCAGTATTTT.

The chain employs TRBV6-4 and TRBJ1-1; a weak D match, TRBD1 (6 bases). Trimming removed 3 bases at V and 1 base at J, with 12 bases between. Germline CDR1 and CDR2: MRHNA and SNTAGT. The CDR3 length is 15 residues. The CDR3 DNA is TGTGCCAGCAGTGAGACGACAGGCCGGAACACTGAAGCTTTCTTT. This translates into CASSETTGRNTEAFF.

The chain has TRBV3-1 (or the pseudogene TRBV3-2) and TRBJ1-4; possibly TRBD1 for D (5 bases). The germline CDR1 and CDR2 sequences are LGHDT and YNNKEL (reference sequence). The CDR3 spans 15 residues. Trimming took 1 base from V and 4 from J, leaving 10 bases between them. CDR3 sequence reads: CASSQVTDLNEKLFF. CDR3 in DNA: TGTGCCAGCAGCCAAGTGACAGACCTTAATGAAAAACTGTTTTTT.

V and J are TRBV24-1 and TRBJ2-1, with TRBD2 matching 11 bases. This CDR3 spans 16 amino acids. J gave up 6 bases and V 3 bases, and 6 bases lay outside the gene matches. CDR1 and CDR2 from the germline V gene are KGHDR and SFDVKD. CDR3 amino acids: CATSDQLAGVLNEQFF. The CDR3 bases are TGTGCCACCAGTGATCAACTAGCGGGAGTCCTCAATGAGCAGTTCTTC.

V and J are TRBV3-1 (or the pseudogene TRBV3-2) and TRBJ1-2; 9 bases agree with TRBD1. CDR1 is LGHDT and CDR2 is YNNKEL in the germline V gene (reference sequence). J was trimmed by 4 bases and V by 1 base; bases with no gene match: 4. The CDR3 contains 15 residues. CDR3 sequence reads: CASSQVDRGSYGYTF. The CDR3, as DNA: TGTGCCAGCAGCCAAGTGGACAGGGGAAGCTATGGCTACACCTTC.

This CDR3 is CASSAYYTDTQYF. The CDR3 bases are TGTGCCAGCAGCGCCTACTACACAGATACGCAGTATTTT. J is TRBJ2-3 and V is TRBV9, with D unresolved. Germline-derived CDR1 and CDR2 are SGDLS and YYNGEE. V was trimmed by 3 bases and J by 2 bases, leaving 7 bases between them. This CDR3 has 13 amino acids.

The chain is built from TRBV5-5 and TRBJ1-3; 9 nucleotides align to TRBD1. The CDR3 extends over 17 amino acids. V trimming: 2 bases; J trimming: 3 bases; junction bases outside the gene matches: 9. The V gene's germline CDR1 is SGHKS and CDR2 YYEKEE (reference sequence). DNA of the CDR3: TGTGCCAGCAGCTTACGGACAGGGGTGGTGGTTGGAAACACCATATATTTT. Its translation is CASSLRTGVVVGNTIYF.

This chain uses TRBV7-3 with TRBJ2-2, with D possibly matching TRBD1 (6 bases). The CDR3 runs 16 residues. V lost 2 bases, J lost 1 base, and 11 bases lay in between. Germline assignment: CDR1 SGHTA and CDR2 FQGTGA. The CDR3 loop is CASSLGQTGNTGELFF. The CDR3, as DNA: TGTGCCAGCAGCTTAGGCCAGACAGGGAACACCGGGGAGCTGTTTTTT.

The V and J genes are TRBV13 and TRBJ2-7, with D possibly TRBD1 on 5 matching bases. The germline CDR1 and CDR2 sequences are PRHDT and FYEKMQ (reference sequence). Trimming took off 8 bases at V and 4 bases at J, with 18 bases between the two ends. This CDR3 contains 14 residues. The CDR3 region has the DNA TGTGCCAGCCGGTCGTCAGGACAAACTTACGAGCAGTACTTC. Its translation: CASRSSGQTYEQYF.

The table lists this clone with a count of one. This sequence joins TRBV9 and TRBJ2-1; D is undetermined. The CDR3 has 11 residues. Trimming pared 6 bases from V and 6 bases from J, leaving 7 bases between. CDR1 and CDR2 from the germline V gene are SGDLS and YYNGEE. The CDR3 protein is CASTPGNEQFF. The CDR3 DNA sequence: TGTGCCAGCACCCCAGGCAATGAGCAGTTCTTC. The full variable domain, its missing parts supplied by reference TRBV9 and TRBJ2-1, is DSGVTQTPKHLITATGQRVTLRCSPRSGDLSVYWYQQSLDQGLQFLIQYYNGEERAKGNILERFSAQQFPDLHSELNLSSLELGDSALYFCASTPGNEQFFGPGTRLTVL.

The chain recombines TRBV10-3 with TRBJ2-5, with a weak D call TRBD2 (7 bases). V lost 0 bases, J lost 4 bases, and 12 bases lay in between. Per germline, CDR1 ENHRY and CDR2 SYGVKD. This CDR3 has 15 amino acids. CDR3 region: CAISESWGGGETQYF. CDR3 nucleotides: TGTGCCATCAGTGAGTCGTGGGGGGGCGGAGAGACCCAGTACTTC.

The rearrangement links TRBV2 to TRBJ1-2; 11 bases align to TRBD1. From germline, CDR1 is SNHLY and CDR2 FYNNEI. This CDR3 region has 16 residues. V lost 6 bases and J lost 4; bases outside the gene matches: 10. As DNA, the CDR3 is TGTGCCAGCAGCTTGTATGGACAGGGGGCTGGCTATGGCTACACCTTC. This encodes CASSLYGQGAGYGYTF. Together with reference TRBV2 and TRBJ1-2, the CDR3 gives the full variable domain: EPEVTQTPSHQVTQMGQEVILRCVPISNHLYFYWYRQILGQKVEFLVSFYNNEISEKSEIFDDQFSVERPDGSNFTLKIRSTKLEDSAMYFCASSLYGQGAGYGYTFGSGTRLTVV.

This clone was picked up a small number of times. The chain is built from TRBV28 and TRBJ1-1; 8 nucleotides line up with TRBD1. The CDR3 spans 17 residues. Germline V lookup: CDR1 MDHEN, CDR2 SYDVKM. V was pared by 7 bases and J by 0 bases, with 13 bases of the junction left unmatched. In DNA form, the CDR3 reads TGTGCCAGCACCCCGGAGGCAGGGGGCGCGATGAACACTGAAGCTTTCTTT. Amino acids: CASTPEAGGAMNTEAFF.

The chain uses TRBV5-6 and TRBJ2-7; possibly TRBD2 for D (5 bases). CDR3 length equals 14 residues. Germline V gives CDR1 SGHDT, CDR2 YYEEEE. V was pared by 2 bases and J by 6 bases, with 15 bases between. CDR3 amino acids: CASSFTDRGAEQYF. The CDR3 nucleotides are TGTGCCAGCAGCTTCACGGACCGGGGAGCCGAGCAGTACTTC.

The genes are TRBV11-2 and TRBJ2-5; TRBD2 is a possible D gene (6 bases). The CDR3 has 17 residues. In germline, CDR1 is SGHAT, CDR2 FQNNGV. Deletions cut 1 base from V and 2 bases from J, with 17 bases between. The DNA for the CDR3 is TGTGCCAGCAGCTTAGGGCGCGGGAACAGCAAGCAAGAGACCCAGTACTTC. Translated: CASSLGRGNSKQETQYF.

The rearrangement links TRBV9 to TRBJ2-3; D unresolved. Germline lookup yields CDR1 SGDLS and CDR2 YYNGEE. V was cut by 0 bases and J by 6 bases, with 11 bases left in between. This CDR3 has 14 amino acids. The CDR3 protein is CASSVALSVDTQYF. The DNA for the CDR3 is TGTGCCAGCAGCGTAGCTCTTAGTGTGGATACGCAGTATTTT. The full variable domain, rest sourced from reference TRBV9 and TRBJ2-3, is DSGVTQTPKHLITATGQRVTLRCSPRSGDLSVYWYQQSLDQGLQFLIQYYNGEERAKGNILERFSAQQFPDLHSELNLSSLELGDSALYFCASSVALSVDTQYFGPGTRLTVL.

A few counts support this clone. The chain links TRBV5-1 to TRBJ2-7; 10 bases map to TRBD1. This CDR3 has 15 amino acids. Looked up from germline, CDR1 is SGHRS and CDR2 is YFSETQ. J lost 0 bases, V lost 4 bases, and 4 bases had no gene match. CDR3 residues: CASSPRTGGSYEQYF. The CDR3, as DNA: TGCGCCAGCAGCCCCAGGACAGGGGGCTCCTACGAGCAGTACTTC.

The genes are TRBV5-4 and TRBJ1-2; 7 bases are a match to TRBD1. This CDR3 has 13 amino acids. V was pared by 4 bases and J by 8 bases, with 8 bases of the junction left unmatched. CDR1 and CDR2 from the germline V gene are SGHNT and YYREEE (reference sequence). Here the CDR3 reads CASSPDRLRGYTF. The CDR3 coding sequence is TGTGCCAGCAGCCCGGACAGGTTGAGAGGCTACACCTTC.

This clone was picked up a small number of times. In DNA form, the CDR3 reads TGTGCCAGCAGTAAACAGGGGGCACGGAACACTGAAGCTTTCTTT. As protein: CASSKQGARNTEAFF. The rearrangement links TRBV6-5 to TRBJ1-1; 9 nucleotides line up with TRBD1. Per germline, CDR1 MNHEY and CDR2 SVGAGI. The junction had 5 bases not matched to a gene; V was cut back by 5 bases and J by 1 base. The length of the CDR3 is 15 residues.

This clone was detected once. This chain links TRBV27 with TRBJ2-7, with TRBD1 matching 10 bases. The germline V gene encodes CDR1 MNHEY and CDR2 SMNVEV (reference sequence). The CDR3 covers 17 residues. Unmatched junction bases numbered 14, after V lost 6 bases and J lost 3 bases. The CDR3 nucleotides read TGTGCCAGCAGGTTAAGGGGACAGGGGCTTCCTTACTACGAGCAGTACTTC. This encodes CASRLRGQGLPYYEQYF.

The chain joins TRBV6-5 to TRBJ1-1, with D possibly matching TRBD1 (6 bases). CDR1 is MNHEY and CDR2 is SVGAGI in the germline V gene. Trimming removed 2 bases from V and 2 bases from J, with 9 bases in between. The CDR3 consists of 14 residues. CDR3 loop: CASSYGQPNTEAFF. CDR3 DNA: TGTGCCAGCAGTTACGGACAGCCTAACACTGAAGCTTTCTTT.

The chain carries TRBV2 and TRBJ2-7; D remains ambiguous. Germline V gene lookup returns CDR1 SNHLY and CDR2 FYNNEI. The CDR3 is made up of 13 amino acids. Trimming stripped 4 bases from V and 3 bases from J, with 10 bases between. CDR3 sequence: CASSATRLYEQYF. The CDR3 nucleotides are TGTGCCAGCAGTGCCACCAGGCTCTACGAGCAGTACTTC.

The genes are TRBV28 and TRBJ2-7; 7 nucleotides align to TRBD1. The germline gives CDR1 MDHEN, CDR2 SYDVKM. Trimming at V came to 4 bases and at J to 3 bases, leaving 9 bases not matched to a gene. The CDR3 length is 15 residues. This CDR3 is CASSSPAGTDYEQYF. The CDR3 DNA reads as TGTGCCAGCAGTTCACCTGCCGGGACAGACTACGAGCAGTACTTC.

The V and J genes are TRBV12-3 or TRBV12-4 and TRBJ2-1; D is undetermined. This CDR3 is built from 13 residues. The V end was cut by 1 base, the J end by 10 bases, with 11 bases between. The CDR3 DNA sequence: TGTGCCAGCAGTTTAGATTACAGTGGAGAGCAGTTCTTC. It is translated as CASSLDYSGEQFF.

The chain joins TRBV29-1 to TRBJ1-5; D possibly corresponds to TRBD1 (5 bases). Germline V gene lookup returns CDR1 SQVTM and CDR2 ANQGSEA. The ends were cut back, 3 bases at V and 4 bases at J, with 10 bases in the middle. The CDR3 extends over 13 amino acids. The CDR3 DNA sequence: TGCAGCGTTGATCAGGGAATTAATCAGCCCCAGCATTTT. It is translated as CSVDQGINQPQHF.